This T cell receptor (beta chain) was sequenced during a study of cytomegalovirus exposure and HLA in healthy donors. Germline CDR1 MDHEN, CDR2 SYDVKM. The length of the CDR3 is 16 residues. With V trimmed by 6 bases and J by 0 bases, 7 bases remained unmatched. Comments on this clone: The antigen remains undetermined.

Study-level points and caveats: Some segments of the V type, notably TRBV6-2 and TRBV6-3, were excluded as indistinguishable. Sequencing probably produced one cluster of sequence variants that were highly shared.

It was with 60 Vbeta and 13 Jbeta primers that the PCR ran. In the original processing: An analysis performed later counted roughly 80 million unique TCR beta chains (approximately 10 million of them shared). The assay was immunoSEQ multiplex PCR, and TCRdb's table has in-frame clones only and misses some. That table is the source of V, J and clone size, and D and trimming were worked out from the DNA. The sample comprises under 300,000 clones, around 81% of which are singletons, and less than 9% rests with the top ten. At the time of sampling, donors were nominally healthy, though unrecorded immune exposures were likely.

The chain carries TRBV28 and TRBJ2-4; TRBD1 aligns across 8 bases. This sequence was found in a woman aged 60-70 years in good health and CMV-seropositive. Sequencing input: PBMCs. The CDR3 DNA sequence: TGTGCCAGCAGAGCAGGACAGGGAAGAGCCAAAAACATTCAGTACTTC. This encodes CASRAGQGRAKNIQYF. Combining the CDR3 with reference TRBV28 and TRBJ2-4 gives the whole variable domain DVKVTQSSRYLVKRTGEKVFLECVQDMDHENMFWYRQDPGLGLRLIYFSYDVKMKEKGDIPEGYSVSREKKERFSLILESASTNQTSMYLCASRAGQGRAKNIQYFGAGTRLSVL.